This T cell receptor (beta chain) derives from a study of T-cell reconstitution after alpha-beta-depleted transplantation in children (dated by TCRdb to about 2016). Regarding the study in general: Using TCR repertoire profiling, the study followed T-cell immune reconstitution in a quantitative way in children after TCRalphabeta/CD19-depleted allogeneic hematopoietic cell transplantation.

This clonotype was detected a few times. Which antigen it targets is not known. One base away there is no much larger clone; base qualities are not given. Overall results and qualifications from the work: Over the following months the frequencies of hyperexpanded clones went down, and after one year T-cell counts and TCRbeta diversity were mostly credited to newly produced T cells. The apparently early recovery of alphabetaT-cell counts about two months after transplant reportedly depended on only several hundred rapidly expanded clones that came from non-depleted graft cells. The high TCRbeta diversity at day 60 in some patients was ascribed to recipient T cells and intrathymic progenitors that had survived conditioning.

This specimen's treatment or condition label, per the study, means: allogeneic hematopoietic cell transplantation with graft depleted of TCRalphabeta T cells and CD19 B cells. Transplant recipients were children who received TCRalphabeta/CD19-depleted allogeneic hematopoietic cell grafts. Receptors were amplified or captured by PCR. Sequenced using an Illumina HiSeq 2500. To normalize quantification of the TCRbeta repertoire, the TCR libraries were built with molecular barcoding that relied on unique molecular identifiers. Using fastp trimming at Q25 and MiXCR clonotype assembly, TCRdb reanalyzed the public sequencing data and kept in-frame beta chains. Each CDR3 protein gets just one entry, which takes the most common genes and DNA from the rows behind it. This sample gives some 300,000 distinct CDR3 sequences in total; 6% to 10% of them show up just once. The top ten hold over 7.5% of the sample.

Trimmed from V: 6 bases; trimmed from J: 1 base; junction bases lacking a gene match: 9. The CDR3 sequence holds 17 residues, the cysteine and phenylalanine included. Only the CDR3 portion is preserved as DNA: 51 bases, with reading frame beginning at the first base. CDR1 and CDR2 (MNHEY, SVGEGT) derive from the germline V gene. This chain is built from TRBV6-2 or TRBV6-3 and TRBJ2-3; 11 bases in the middle match TRBD2. Sample: peripheral blood, taken 360 days after TCRalphabeta/CD19-depleted stem cell transplant. The clonotype comes from a female patient between 2 and 10 years old who had a stem cell transplant for Fanconi anemia, so the T cells may come from the graft donor. The CDR3 protein sequence reads: CASSFIAGGPRTDTQYF. In nucleotide form, the sequence is TGTGCCAGCAGCTTCATAGCGGGGGGGCCTCGCACAGATACGCAGTATTTT.